The next 24 T cell receptor beta chains were all read from a single sample in a study of T cell repertoires in cytomegalovirus infection. Each CDR3 protein gets one entry after TCRdb re-called the reads with MiXCR. The table shows about 330,000 distinct CDR3 sequences, with 9.5% occurring only once. The specimen sequenced was PBMCs. These receptors all stem from a human donor in good health (CMV status not recorded). Some clones in this sample may be carry-over from other donors' samples.

The sample holds many counts of this clonotype. J is TRBJ2-1 and V is TRBV11-1, with 8 nucleotides matching TRBD1. Germline V CDR1 and CDR2: SGHAT, FQDESV (reference sequence). The CDR3 is made up of 15 amino acids. Trimming at V came to 5 bases and at J to 6 bases, leaving 9 bases not matched to a gene. The CDR3 DNA reads as TGTGCCAGCAGCCGGACAGGGTGGACACTCAATGAGCAGTTCTTC. It specifies CASSRTGWTLNEQFF. The entire variable domain, with the rest obtained from reference TRBV11-1 and TRBJ2-1, is as follows: EAEVAQSPRYKITEKSQAVAFWCDPISGHATLYWYRQILGQGPELLVQFQDESVVDDSQLPKDRFSAERLKGVDSTLKIQPAELGDSAMYLCASSRTGWTLNEQFFGPGTRLTVL.

This clonotype was seen ten or more times. The chain couples TRBV4-3 to TRBJ2-3, with 9 bases identical to TRBD2. This CDR3 contains 16 residues. Germline lookup yields CDR1 LGHNA and CDR2 YSLEER. V dropped 1 base and J dropped 0; count of bases not matched to a gene: 2. The CDR3 loop reads CASSQVSGGSTDTQYF. CDR3 nucleotides: TGCGCCAGCAGCCAAGTCAGCGGGGGGAGCACAGATACGCAGTATTTT.

This clonotype was seen ten or more times. The gene calls are TRBV7-2 and TRBJ2-3; D is ambiguous. CDR3 size: 15 residues. From germline, CDR1 is SGHTA and CDR2 FQGNSA. V gave up 6 bases and J gave up 3 bases, with 16 bases separating them. The CDR3 bases are TGTGCCAGCAGTTTCAGGCGTAGTTGGACAGATACGCAGTATTTT. This codes for CASSFRRSWTDTQYF.

This clonotype was recorded at least ten times. The chain is built from TRBV28 and TRBJ2-1; possible D gene TRBD1, 5 bases. This CDR3 region has 13 residues. With 7 bases removed from V and 4 bases from J, the gap between germline ends came to 11 bases. Looked up from germline, CDR1 is MDHEN and CDR2 is SYDVKM. Written as DNA, the CDR3 is TGTGCCAGCAAAATGGCAGGGTACAATGAGCAGTTCTTC. Translating it yields CASKMAGYNEQFF.

The V call is TRBV12-3 or TRBV12-4, the J call TRBJ2-5, with 8 bases matching TRBD1. V shed 2 bases and J 4 bases; nucleotides not matched to a gene: 6. This CDR3 region has 15 residues. The CDR3 reads CASSLTTGVLETQYF. The CDR3 DNA sequence: TGTGCCAGCAGTTTAACGACAGGGGTTTTAGAGACCCAGTACTTC.

Concerning this clonotype: This may stem from a read error, because a much larger clone lies one nucleotide away. Given the absence of the conserved phenylalanine or tryptophan at the CDR3 end, a read error is likely. The gene calls are TRBV7-2 and TRBJ1-1, with D possibly being TRBD1 (5 bases). Germline V gives CDR1 SGHTA, CDR2 FQGNSA. The CDR3 loop spans 14 amino acids. V was trimmed by 6 bases and J by 1 base, leaving 12 bases between them. CDR3 nucleotides: TGTGCCAGCAGTTCCCCGGGGCAGAACACTGAAGCTTTCTGT. Translation gives CASSSPGQNTEAFC.

In this sample, this clonotype turned up a few times. The chain joins TRBV20-1 to TRBJ1-5, with TRBD1 identical over 8 bases. Trimming at V came to 5 bases and at J to 2 bases, leaving 5 bases not matched to a gene. CDR3 length: 14 amino acids. Germline-derived CDR1 and CDR2 are DFQATT and SNEGSKA (reference sequence). CDR3 DNA sequence: TGCAGTGCTTACAGGGGGTATGGCAATCAGCCCCAGCATTTT. Its translation is CSAYRGYGNQPQHF.

A few counts support this clonotype. The rearrangement uses TRBV10-1 and TRBJ2-1, with a weak D call TRBD1 (8 bases). Trimming stripped 3 bases from V and 6 bases from J, with 24 bases between. There are 18 residues in the CDR3. CDR1 WNHNN and CDR2 SYGVQD come from the germline V gene (reference sequence). DNA of the CDR3: TGCGCCAGCAGTGAAACAGGGGGGGGGGATTATGCTCTCAATGAGCAGTTCTTC. Its protein product is CASSETGGGDYALNEQFF.

This clonotype was observed at least ten times. The genes are TRBV20-1 and TRBJ1-1, with TRBD1 matching 9 bases. V dropped 6 bases and J dropped 6; count of bases not matched to a gene: 11. Germline V CDR1 and CDR2: DFQATT, SNEGSKA (reference sequence). The CDR3 consists of 14 residues. The CDR3 here is CSAMSGTGSAEAFF. CDR3 coding DNA: TGCAGTGCCATGAGCGGGACAGGGAGCGCTGAAGCTTTCTTT.

This clonotype has ten or more counts. This chain joins TRBV27 and TRBJ2-1, with TRBD2 identical over 11 bases. Germline assignment: CDR1 MNHEY and CDR2 SMNVEV (reference sequence). V trimming: 8 bases; J trimming: 8 bases; junction bases outside the gene matches: 17. The CDR3 runs to 17 residues. CDR3 in DNA: TGTGCCAGCGCGCTGCGCTCTCTTAGCGGGAGGGCCGATGAGCAGTTCTTC. Translating gives CASALRSLSGRADEQFF.

Note on this clonotype: This could be a read error, since a much larger clone is one nucleotide away. The CDR3 bases are TGTGCCGGCCGGTCTGGGTCCGGAAACACCATATATTTT. As protein: CAGRSGSGNTIYF. The J gene is TRBJ1-3, the V gene TRBV7-2, with unresolved D. The CDR3 sequence is 13 residues long. Germline assignment: CDR1 SGHTA and CDR2 FQGNSA. The germline V and J ends were trimmed by 11 bases and 4 bases, with 15 bases remaining between them. The full variable domain, in which reference TRBV7-2 and TRBJ1-3 provide the parts outside the CDR3, is GAGVSQSPSNKVTEKGKDVELRCDPISGHTALYWYRQSLGQGLEFLIYFQGNSAPDKSGLPSDRFSAERTGGSVSTLTIQRTQQEDSAVYLCAGRSGSGNTIYFGEGSWLTVV.

This clonotype was observed many times. The chain recombines TRBV19 with TRBJ2-2, with unresolved D. V dropped 4 bases and J dropped 3 bases, with 12 bases sitting between them. CDR1 and CDR2 (germline): LNHDA, SQIVND (reference sequence). The CDR3 has 15 amino acids. The CDR3, as DNA: TGTGCCAGTAGTAGGCGGCCCGGAGACACCGGGGAGCTGTTTTTT. Translation: CASSRRPGDTGELFF.

This clonotype has ten or more counts. The DNA of the CDR3 is TGTGCCAGCAGCTTACGGGTAGGGGACTATGGCTACACCTTC. It encodes CASSLRVGDYGYTF. J is TRBJ1-2 and V is TRBV7-2, with TRBD1 as a possible D gene (5 bases). The CDR3 loop spans 14 amino acids. V was pared by 2 bases and J by 3 bases, with 10 bases between. Germline V CDR1 and CDR2: SGHTA, FQGNSA.

This clonotype has only a few counts. CDR3 region: CASSYGRNNEQFF. The CDR3 DNA reads TGTGCCAGCAGTTACGGTCGGAACAATGAGCAGTTCTTC. The chain joins TRBV6-2 or TRBV6-3 to TRBJ2-1; D gene unclear. The CDR3 is 13 residues long. Germline V gene data show CDR1 as MNHEY and CDR2 as SVGEGT. V lost 2 bases and J 5 bases, leaving 7 bases between the germline ends.

This clonotype occurred many times. The chain recombines TRBV7-2 with TRBJ2-2; tentatively, D is TRBD1 (7 bases). CDR3 length equals 16 residues. Germline V gene lookup returns CDR1 SGHTA and CDR2 FQGNSA. Trimming removed 5 bases at V and 4 bases at J, with 17 bases between. The CDR3 here is CASSPLPRGATGELFF. CDR3 DNA sequence: TGTGCCAGCAGCCCCCTTCCCAGGGGGGCCACCGGGGAGCTGTTTTTT. Full variable domain (rest looked up from reference TRBV7-2 and TRBJ2-2): GAGVSQSPSNKVTEKGKDVELRCDPISGHTALYWYRQSLGQGLEFLIYFQGNSAPDKSGLPSDRFSAERTGGSVSTLTIQRTQQEDSAVYLCASSPLPRGATGELFFGEGSRLTVL.

With regard to this clonotype: A read error may explain this, as a much larger clone is one base away. The gene calls are TRBV7-2 and TRBJ2-3; D possibly corresponds to TRBD2 (6 bases). The CDR3 extends over 14 amino acids. Trimming removed 8 bases from V and 0 bases from J, with 12 bases in between. Germline V CDR1 and CDR2: SGHTA, FQGNSA. The DNA for the CDR3 is TGTGCCAGCGGCCGGAGCGGGAGCACAGATACGCAGTATTTT. Its protein is CASGRSGSTDTQYF.

V gene TRBV7-8 combines with J gene TRBJ1-1; D remains unclear. Germline values: CDR1 SGHVS, CDR2 FQNEAQ. V was pared by 5 bases and J by 1 base, with 14 bases between. CDR3 length: 15 amino acids. The CDR3: CASSLLRAANTEAFF. The CDR3 bases are TGTGCCAGCAGCCTACTGCGGGCGGCGAACACTGAAGCTTTCTTT.

In its sample, this clonotype was seen a few times. V is TRBV6-5 and J is TRBJ2-3; no clear D gene. Germline CDR1 reads MNHEY; CDR2 reads SVGAGI. The CDR3 spans 15 residues. Trimming removed 1 base from V and 3 bases from J, with 11 bases in between. This CDR3 reads CASSYYKGLTDTQYF. CDR3 nucleotides: TGTGCCAGCAGTTACTATAAGGGCCTTACAGATACGCAGTATTTT.

The rearrangement uses TRBV7-7 and TRBJ2-1; D unresolved. This CDR3 comprises 13 residues. Per the germline V gene, CDR1 is SSHAT and CDR2 is FNYEAQ (reference sequence). The V end was cut by 5 bases, the J end by 8 bases, with 13 bases between. CDR3 sequence (DNA): TGTGCCAGCAGCCAAAGTGGGGTACATGAGCAGTTCTTC. It codes for CASSQSGVHEQFF. Variable domain in full (rest from reference TRBV7-7 and TRBJ2-1): GAGVSQSPRYKVTKRGQDVTLRCDPISSHATLYWYQQALGQGPEFLTYFNYEAQPDKSGLPSDRFSAERPEGSISTLTIQRTEQRDSAMYRCASSQSGVHEQFFGPGTRLTVL.

This clonotype was seen repeatedly, ten times or more. The V call is TRBV7-2, the J call TRBJ1-2; D not certain. Per germline, CDR1 SGHTA and CDR2 FQGNSA. The CDR3 extends over 14 amino acids. Trimming removed 6 bases from V and 6 bases from J, with 17 bases in between. The CDR3 nucleotides are TGTGCCAGCAGTTCACGTGTCACGACCAATGGCTACACCTTC. It encodes CASSSRVTTNGYTF.

This clonotype was observed a few times. The V and J genes are TRBV7-2 and TRBJ2-7; possibly TRBD1 for D (5 bases). Trimming cost V 5 bases and J 6 bases, with 17 bases left between them. The CDR3 is made up of 14 amino acids. The germline gives CDR1 SGHTA, CDR2 FQGNSA. CDR3 loop: CASSARTPALEQYF. CDR3 bases: TGTGCCAGCAGCGCCCGGACACCAGCACTCGAGCAGTACTTC.

V and J are TRBV12-3 or TRBV12-4 and TRBJ2-3; D not resolved. The length of the CDR3 is 13 residues. Trimming took off 0 bases at V and 5 bases at J, with 6 bases between the two ends. The CDR3 sequence is CASSLAARDTQYF. CDR3 coding DNA: TGTGCCAGCAGTTTAGCGGCGCGAGATACGCAGTATTTT.

A remark on this clonotype: Being one base from a much bigger clone, this may be a read error. This chain links TRBV7-3 with TRBJ2-1, with TRBD2 matching 9 bases. The J call may be in error: the DNA end matches TRBJ2-7 better. The CDR3 runs to 17 residues. Per the germline V gene, CDR1 is SGHTA and CDR2 is FQGTGA. As DNA, the CDR3 is TGTGCCAGCAGCAAAGGACTAGCGAGGGGTCCATACAATGAGCAGTACTTC. It codes for CASSKGLARGPYNEQYF.

The CDR3 sequence is CASSGTGGIVAFF. DNA of the CDR3: TGTGCCAGCAGCGGGACAGGGGGTATCGTAGCTTTCTTT. The chain couples TRBV5-6 to TRBJ1-1; TRBD1 agrees at 11 bases. Germline trimming cut 4 bases from V and 10 bases from J; bases unmatched to any gene: 6. CDR1 and CDR2 (germline): SGHDT, YYEEEE. CDR3 length equals 13 residues.